Listed here is a single TCR beta chain. Those who donated were healthy HIV-negative adults, with no recent acute infections or vaccinations reported. Division of CD4+ cells produced a CD45RA+ naive subset and a CD45RA-negative memory subset. This CDR3 is 14 amino acids long. Germline V CDR1 and CDR2: SGHRS, YFSETQ. V was cut by 3 bases and J by 1 base, with 10 bases left in between. This sample was included in a study of shared clonotypes between healthy human individuals. Clones were sequenced by immunoSEQ multiplex PCR, and TCRdb holds only the in-frame ones, with some missing. The data show millions of clones, with roughly 94% seen just once and 0.1% to 0.15% held by the top ten.

The V gene is TRBV5-1, the J gene TRBJ1-1; a weak D match, TRBD1 (5 bases). The specimen was naive CD4+ T cells sorted from blood. The sample's subset: CD45RA+ positively selected. This TCR derives from a man aged 18 to 29 in good health. CDR3 protein: CASSWGRKNTEAFF. As DNA, the CDR3 is TGCGCCAGCAGCTGGGGACGGAAGAACACTGAAGCTTTCTTT.